This T cell receptor (beta chain) stems from a study of chemoradiotherapy in HPV16-positive cancers. Whole-study context: Candidate HPV-specific T-cell clones and common TCR motifs came from functional assays in a couple of HPV16-positive patients. Study-wide points: Candidate HPV-specific clones and E7-related TCR motifs grew in tumor during treatment. HPV-responsive T-cell expansion during chemoradiotherapy was linked to improved recurrence-free survival in HPV16-positive patients.

Only in-frame clones appear in the TCRdb table, and some are missing; sequencing was by immunoSEQ multiplex PCR. Here the sample spans 5,000 to 8,000 clones, around 83% being singletons. The CDR3 is made up of 12 amino acids. The junction had 3 bases not matched to a gene; V was cut back by 6 bases and J by 7 bases. CDR1 and CDR2 (germline): MDHEN, SYDVKM. A few counts support this clone. Its specificity is unknown. The clonotype was recovered from a human donor with HPV-associated anogenital cancer. The chain employs TRBV28 and TRBJ1-5; TRBD1 matches at 7 bases. The input for sequencing was tumor tissue, taken from a patient who underwent chemoradiotherapy. The CDR3 is CASRTGNQPQHF. CDR3 nucleotides: TGTGCCAGCAGGACAGGGAACCAGCCCCAGCATTTT.